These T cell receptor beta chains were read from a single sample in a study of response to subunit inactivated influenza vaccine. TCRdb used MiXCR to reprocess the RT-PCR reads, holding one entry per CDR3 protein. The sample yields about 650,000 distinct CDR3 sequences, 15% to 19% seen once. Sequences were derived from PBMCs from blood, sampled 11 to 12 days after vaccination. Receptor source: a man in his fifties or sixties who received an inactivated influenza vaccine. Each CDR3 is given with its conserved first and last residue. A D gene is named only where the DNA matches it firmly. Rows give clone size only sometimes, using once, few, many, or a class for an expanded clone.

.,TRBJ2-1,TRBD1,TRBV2,TGTGCCATCAAAAAGGACAGGGGGTTCTACAATGAGCAGTTCTTC,CAIKKDRGFYNEQFF
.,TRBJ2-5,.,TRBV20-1,TGCAGTGCTAACCAAGTGGGGGGCGGTCGACAGACCCAGTACTTC,CSANQVGGGRQTQYF
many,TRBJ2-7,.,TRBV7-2,TGTGCCAGCAGCTTAGGGTTATCCTACGAGCAGTACTTC,CASSLGLSYEQYF
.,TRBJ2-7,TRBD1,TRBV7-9,TGTGCCAGCGGTACAGGGACAGACGAGCAGTACTTC,CASGTGTDEQYF
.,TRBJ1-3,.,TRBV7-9,TGTGCCAGCACCCGCCCGGGAAACACCATATATTTT,CASTRPGNTIYF
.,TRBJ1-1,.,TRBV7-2,TGTGCCAGCAGCAGCCAGACGGGCAGGGGCACTGAAGCTTTCTTT,CASSSQTGRGTEAFF
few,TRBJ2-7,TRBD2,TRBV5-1,TGCGCCAGCAGTCAGGAACCGACTAGCGGTACCTACGAGCAGTACTTC,CASSQEPTSGTYEQYF
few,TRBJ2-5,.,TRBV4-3,TGCGCCAGCAGCCAGTCCTTTGGGGCTTCGGGAGAGACCCAGTACTTC,CASSQSFGASGETQYF
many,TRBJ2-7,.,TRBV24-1,TGTGCCACCAGTTCAGGGAACGAGCAGTACTTC,CATSSGNEQYF
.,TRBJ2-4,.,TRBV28,TGTGCCAGCAGTTTAGCGGGGATTGGGGAAAACATTCAGTACTTC,CASSLAGIGENIQYF
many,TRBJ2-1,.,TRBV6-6,TGTGCCAGCGTGGGGGCAGGTTACAATGAGCAGTTCTTC,CASVGAGYNEQFF
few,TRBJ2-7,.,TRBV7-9,TGTGCCAGCAGCTTGGGACCGACCCTTACCTACGAGCAGTACTTC,CASSLGPTLTYEQYF
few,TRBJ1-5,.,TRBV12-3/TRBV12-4,TGTGCCAGCAGTTTACGGACACCGACCGAGCCCCAGCATTTT,CASSLRTPTEPQHF
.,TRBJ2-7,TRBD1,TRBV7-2,TGTGCCAGCAGCATCACAGGGGGCCCGTCCTACGAGCAGTACTTC,CASSITGGPSYEQYF
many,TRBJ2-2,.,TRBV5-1,TGCGCCAGCAGCTTGGCCGGTTTGGTCACCGGGGAGCTGTTTTTT,CASSLAGLVTGELFF
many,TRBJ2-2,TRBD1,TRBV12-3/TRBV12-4,TGTGCCAGCAGGAGGGACAGGGTAAACACCGGGGAGCTGTTTTTT,CASRRDRVNTGELFF
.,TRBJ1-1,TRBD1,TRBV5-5,TGTGCCACTGGACAGGGGGCTGAGTGGGACACTGAAGCTTTCTTT,CATGQGAEWDTEAFF
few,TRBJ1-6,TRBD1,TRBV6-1,TGTGCCAGCAGCAGACAGGGGGTAAATTCACCCCTCCACTTT,CASSRQGVNSPLHF
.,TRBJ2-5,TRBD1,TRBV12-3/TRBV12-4,TGTGCCAGCAGTTTAGGGACAGGGTTCGGGACCCAGTACTTC,CASSLGTGFGTQYF
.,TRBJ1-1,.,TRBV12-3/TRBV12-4,TGTGCCAGCAGTTTCCCCGGGGCAGGGGCTTTCTTT,CASSFPGAGAFF
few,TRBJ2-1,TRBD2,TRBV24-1,TGTGCCACCAGTGATTGGAGTAGAGGGACTAGTCTGTTCTTC,CATSDWSRGTSLFF
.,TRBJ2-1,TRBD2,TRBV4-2,TGTGCCAGCAGCCAAGGAAGGCTAGCGGAGGTGCAGTTCTTC,CASSQGRLAEVQFF
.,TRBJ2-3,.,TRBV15,TGTGCCACCAGCAGTTTGCGGGGCCGTAACACAGATACGCAGTATTTT,CATSSLRGRNTDTQYF
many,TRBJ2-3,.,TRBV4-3,TGCGCCAGCAGCCAAGCGCTCCGGGACGGCCGTGCTAGCACAGATACGCAGTATTTT,CASSQALRDGRASTDTQYF
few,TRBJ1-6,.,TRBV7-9,TGTGCCAGCAGCCTTTATGGGATCTATTCACCCCTCCACTTT,CASSLYGIYSPLHF
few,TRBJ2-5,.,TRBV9,TGTGCCAGCAGCGTAGACCACTCAACAGAGACCCAGTACTTC,CASSVDHSTETQYF
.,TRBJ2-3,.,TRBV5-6,TGTGCCAGCAGCTGGGGGGCGGGTTCTAGAGATACGCAGTATTTT,CASSWGAGSRDTQYF
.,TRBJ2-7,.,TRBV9,TGTGCCAGCAGCGTAGGACAGGATCCTAGGGAGCAGTACTTC,CASSVGQDPREQYF
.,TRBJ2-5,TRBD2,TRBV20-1,TGCAGTGCGCGGGCGGCGATAGGCGGGGGGAATCTAGAGACCCAGTACTTC,CSARAAIGGGNLETQYF